A selection of T cell receptor beta chains follows, all from one sample in a study of cytomegalovirus exposure and HLA in healthy donors. TCRdb's table, derived via immunoSEQ multiplex PCR, lists solely in-frame clones and lacks some. Across around 50,000 clones, the top ten clones capture approximately 6.8% of the sample. Sequencing input: PBMCs. The receptors stem from a woman in her thirties or forties in good health and CMV-seronegative. The CDR3 runs from the conserved cysteine through the conserved F or W. The D gene is left open where the match is weak.

J gene: TRBJ1-5; V gene: TRBV18; D gene: .; CDR3 DNA: TGTGCCAGCTCACCACAAGGGGGTCAGCCCCAGCATTTT; CDR3 protein: CASSPQGGQPQHF
J gene: TRBJ1-1; V gene: TRBV6-6; D gene: .; CDR3 DNA: TGTGCCAGCAGGGGAGTTGCGGTGAACACTGAAGCTTTCTTT; CDR3 protein: CASRGVAVNTEAFF
J gene: TRBJ2-3; V gene: TRBV5-6; D gene: .; CDR3 DNA: TGTGCCAGCACCCTGGGACTTCCCGTAGATACGCAGTATTTT; CDR3 protein: CASTLGLPVDTQYF
J gene: TRBJ1-1; V gene: TRBV5-8; D gene: .; CDR3 DNA: TGTGCCAGCCGCCCCAAAGTAGTTTTCTTT; CDR3 protein: CASRPKVVFF
J gene: TRBJ2-7; V gene: TRBV19; D gene: TRBD1; CDR3 DNA: TGTGCCAGTAGTATCGGACAGGGGCAAATTTACGAGCAGTACTTC; CDR3 protein: CASSIGQGQIYEQYF
J gene: TRBJ2-4; V gene: TRBV7-9; D gene: TRBD1; CDR3 DNA: TGTGCCAGCAGCTCGGGACAGGTTTTTGCCAAAAACATTCAGTACTTC; CDR3 protein: CASSSGQVFAKNIQYF
J gene: TRBJ2-2; V gene: TRBV7-9; D gene: TRBD1; CDR3 DNA: TGTGCCAGCAGCTTAGGACAGGGGGGCACCGGGGAGCTGTTTTTT; CDR3 protein: CASSLGQGGTGELFF
J gene: TRBJ2-7; V gene: TRBV15; D gene: TRBD2; CDR3 DNA: TGTGCCACCAGCCAGACTAGCGGGAACAACGAGCAGTACTTC; CDR3 protein: CATSQTSGNNEQYF
J gene: TRBJ2-1; V gene: TRBV7-3; D gene: TRBD2; CDR3 DNA: TGTGCCAGCAGCTTAGTGGCGGGAGATTCCCATGAGCAGTTCTTC; CDR3 protein: CASSLVAGDSHEQFF
J gene: TRBJ2-2; V gene: TRBV5-1; D gene: TRBD1; CDR3 DNA: TGCGCCAGCAGCTTTGGGACAGTTATGCCCGGGGAGCTGTTTTTT; CDR3 protein: CASSFGTVMPGELFF
J gene: TRBJ1-1; V gene: TRBV7-8; D gene: .; CDR3 DNA: TGTGCCAGCAGCTCCTACCCCCGGGGGAACACTGAAGCTTTCTTT; CDR3 protein: CASSSYPRGNTEAFF
J gene: TRBJ2-5; V gene: TRBV7-9; D gene: TRBD1; CDR3 DNA: TGTGCCAGCAGCTCACCCGGGACAGGGGGCAGGGAGACCCAGTACTTC; CDR3 protein: CASSSPGTGGRETQYF
J gene: TRBJ2-7; V gene: TRBV18; D gene: TRBD1; CDR3 DNA: TGTGCCAGCTCACCATGGCAGGGGGCCTACGAGCAGTACTTC; CDR3 protein: CASSPWQGAYEQYF
J gene: TRBJ1-2; V gene: TRBV18; D gene: .; CDR3 DNA: TGTGCCAGCTCACGAGGCGACTATGGCTACACCTTC; CDR3 protein: CASSRGDYGYTF
J gene: TRBJ2-7; V gene: TRBV27; D gene: TRBD2; CDR3 DNA: TGTGCCAGCAGTTTAATGGGGGGGTGGTACGAGCAGTACTTC; CDR3 protein: CASSLMGGWYEQYF
J gene: TRBJ2-7; V gene: TRBV27; D gene: .; CDR3 DNA: TGTGCCAGCAGTTTTATAAGGAGTGGAGGGATCTACGAGCAGTACTTC; CDR3 protein: CASSFIRSGGIYEQYF
J gene: TRBJ1-5; V gene: TRBV30; D gene: TRBD1; CDR3 DNA: TGTGCCTATTCCCAGGACAGGGGGTTTCAGCCCCAGCATTTT; CDR3 protein: CAYSQDRGFQPQHF
J gene: TRBJ2-1; V gene: TRBV20-1; D gene: .; CDR3 DNA: TGCAGTGCTAGTTCCGACAATGAGCAGTTCTTC; CDR3 protein: CSASSDNEQFF
J gene: TRBJ1-3; V gene: TRBV5-6; D gene: TRBD1; CDR3 DNA: TGTGCCAGCAGCTTGTTAACCGGGACAGACCTAAGCTCTGGAAACACCATATATTTT; CDR3 protein: CASSLLTGTDLSSGNTIYF
J gene: TRBJ1-3; V gene: TRBV6-5; D gene: .; CDR3 DNA: TGTGCCAGCAGTTACTCAGGGGCGGCTGGAAACACCATATATTTT; CDR3 protein: CASSYSGAAGNTIYF
J gene: TRBJ2-1; V gene: TRBV5-4; D gene: TRBD2; CDR3 DNA: TGTGCCAGCAGCTTGGCGGGACTAGCGGGGGCCAATGAGCAGTTCTTC; CDR3 protein: CASSLAGLAGANEQFF
J gene: TRBJ1-4; V gene: TRBV28; D gene: TRBD1; CDR3 DNA: TGTGCCAGCAGTTTAGTGGGACAGGGGAATGAAAAACTGTTTTTT; CDR3 protein: CASSLVGQGNEKLFF
J gene: TRBJ2-7; V gene: TRBV6-1; D gene: TRBD2; CDR3 DNA: TGTGCCAGCAGTCCCCCGGGACTAGCGGCATACGAGCAGTACTTC; CDR3 protein: CASSPPGLAAYEQYF
J gene: TRBJ1-5; V gene: TRBV7-9; D gene: .; CDR3 DNA: TGTGCCAGCAGTCCCGGGGGGGCTTGGGATCAGCCCCAGCATTTT; CDR3 protein: CASSPGGAWDQPQHF
J gene: TRBJ2-1; V gene: TRBV7-3; D gene: .; CDR3 DNA: TGTGCCAGCAGCTTACCGGGGGATGAGCAGTTCTTC; CDR3 protein: CASSLPGDEQFF
J gene: TRBJ1-6; V gene: TRBV7-8; D gene: TRBD1; CDR3 DNA: TGTGCCAGTCAGACAGGGGATAATTCACCCCTCCACTTT; CDR3 protein: CASQTGDNSPLHF
J gene: TRBJ1-1; V gene: TRBV18; D gene: .; CDR3 DNA: TGTGCCAGCTCAAGACAGACAAACACTGAAGCTTTCTTT; CDR3 protein: CASSRQTNTEAFF
J gene: TRBJ2-3; V gene: TRBV18; D gene: TRBD2; CDR3 DNA: TGTGCCAGCTCACCAGGGACTAGCGGGAGGCGAACAGATACGCAGTATTTT; CDR3 protein: CASSPGTSGRRTDTQYF
J gene: TRBJ2-7; V gene: TRBV7-2; D gene: .; CDR3 DNA: TGTGCCAGCAGCTTAGAATATTCTGTGGGAGTAGGGTACGAGCAGTACTTC; CDR3 protein: CASSLEYSVGVGYEQYF
J gene: TRBJ2-2; V gene: TRBV29-1; D gene: TRBD1; CDR3 DNA: TGCAGCGTTGAAGAGGGGCGGACAGGGGCGGTTACCGGGGAGCTGTTTTTT; CDR3 protein: CSVEEGRTGAVTGELFF
J gene: TRBJ1-2; V gene: TRBV30; D gene: .; CDR3 DNA: TGTGCCTGGAGTGTAACCTACTCGAACTATGGCTACACCTTC; CDR3 protein: CAWSVTYSNYGYTF
J gene: TRBJ2-3; V gene: TRBV6-1; D gene: .; CDR3 DNA: TGTGCCAGCAGTGACCTCCGACAGGCCGGCACAGATACGCAGTATTTT; CDR3 protein: CASSDLRQAGTDTQYF
J gene: TRBJ2-7; V gene: TRBV5-1; D gene: TRBD2; CDR3 DNA: TGCGCCAGCAGCTTGGATACTAGCGGGGTCTACGAGCAGTACTTC; CDR3 protein: CASSLDTSGVYEQYF
J gene: TRBJ2-3; V gene: TRBV6-1; D gene: .; CDR3 DNA: TGTGCCAGCAACGGACATGTGGCAGATACGCAGTATTTT; CDR3 protein: CASNGHVADTQYF
J gene: TRBJ2-7; V gene: TRBV28; D gene: .; CDR3 DNA: TGTGCCAGCTGCCTCGCGGGGCACGAGCAGTACTTC; CDR3 protein: CASCLAGHEQYF
J gene: TRBJ1-2; V gene: TRBV27; D gene: .; CDR3 DNA: TGTGCCAGACCGGGTCCTTTCTCTTATGGCTACACCTTC; CDR3 protein: CARPGPFSYGYTF
J gene: TRBJ1-2; V gene: TRBV19; D gene: .; CDR3 DNA: TGTGCCAGTAGTATAGAATCTGGTCGCGTCCATGGCTACACCTTC; CDR3 protein: CASSIESGRVHGYTF
J gene: TRBJ2-1; V gene: TRBV6-6; D gene: .; CDR3 DNA: TGTGCCAGCAGGCTGGGCGCAGACAATGAGCAGTTCTTC; CDR3 protein: CASRLGADNEQFF
J gene: TRBJ2-3; V gene: TRBV30; D gene: .; CDR3 DNA: TGTGCCTGGAGTCCGTCCACAGATACGCAGTATTTT; CDR3 protein: CAWSPSTDTQYF
J gene: TRBJ2-1; V gene: TRBV18; D gene: TRBD2; CDR3 DNA: TGTGCCAGCTCCGACCGACTAGCGGTGTACAATGAGCAGTTCTTC; CDR3 protein: CASSDRLAVYNEQFF